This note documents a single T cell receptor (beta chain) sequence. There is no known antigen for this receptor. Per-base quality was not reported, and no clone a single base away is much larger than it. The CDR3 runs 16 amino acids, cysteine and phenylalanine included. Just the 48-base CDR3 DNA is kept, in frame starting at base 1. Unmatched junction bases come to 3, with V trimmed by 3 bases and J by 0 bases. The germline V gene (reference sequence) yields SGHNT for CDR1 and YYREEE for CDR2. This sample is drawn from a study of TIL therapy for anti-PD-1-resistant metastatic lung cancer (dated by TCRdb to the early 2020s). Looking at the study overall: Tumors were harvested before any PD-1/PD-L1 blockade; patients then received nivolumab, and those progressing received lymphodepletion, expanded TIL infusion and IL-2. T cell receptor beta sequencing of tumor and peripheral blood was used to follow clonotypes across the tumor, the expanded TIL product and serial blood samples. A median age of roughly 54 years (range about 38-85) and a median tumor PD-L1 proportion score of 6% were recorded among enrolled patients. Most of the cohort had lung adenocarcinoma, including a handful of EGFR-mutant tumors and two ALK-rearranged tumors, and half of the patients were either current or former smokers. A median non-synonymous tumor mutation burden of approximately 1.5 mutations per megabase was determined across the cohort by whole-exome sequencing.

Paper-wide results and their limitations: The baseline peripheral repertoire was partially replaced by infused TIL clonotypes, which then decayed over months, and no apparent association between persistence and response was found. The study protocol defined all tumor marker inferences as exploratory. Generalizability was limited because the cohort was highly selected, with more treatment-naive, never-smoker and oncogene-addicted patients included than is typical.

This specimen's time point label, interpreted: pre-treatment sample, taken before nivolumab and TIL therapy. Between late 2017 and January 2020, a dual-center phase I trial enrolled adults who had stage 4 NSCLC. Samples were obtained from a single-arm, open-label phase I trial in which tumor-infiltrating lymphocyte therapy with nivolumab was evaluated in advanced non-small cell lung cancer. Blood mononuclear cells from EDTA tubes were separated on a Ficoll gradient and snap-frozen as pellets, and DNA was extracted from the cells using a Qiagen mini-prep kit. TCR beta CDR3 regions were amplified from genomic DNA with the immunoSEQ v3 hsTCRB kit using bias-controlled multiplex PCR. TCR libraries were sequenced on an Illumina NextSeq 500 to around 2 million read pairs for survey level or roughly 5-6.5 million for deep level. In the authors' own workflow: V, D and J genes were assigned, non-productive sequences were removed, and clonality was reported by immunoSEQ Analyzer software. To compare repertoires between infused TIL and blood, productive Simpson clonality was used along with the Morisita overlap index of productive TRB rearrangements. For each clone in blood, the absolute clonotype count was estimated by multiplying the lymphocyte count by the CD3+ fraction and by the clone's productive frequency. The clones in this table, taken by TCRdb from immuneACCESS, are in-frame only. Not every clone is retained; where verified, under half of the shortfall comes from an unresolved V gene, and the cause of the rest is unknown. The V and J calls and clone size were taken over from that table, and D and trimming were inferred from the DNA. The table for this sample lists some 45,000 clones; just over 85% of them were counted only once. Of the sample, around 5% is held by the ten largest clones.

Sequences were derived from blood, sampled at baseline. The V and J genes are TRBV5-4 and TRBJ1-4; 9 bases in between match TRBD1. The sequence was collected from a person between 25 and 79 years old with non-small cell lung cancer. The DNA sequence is TGTGCCAGCAGCTCGGACAGGGGATCAACTAATGAAAAACTGTTTTTT. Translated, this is CASSSDRGSTNEKLFF.